This T cell receptor beta chain emerged from a study of blood T cell repertoires in COVID-19. This clone was picked up many times. The CDR3 totals 15 residues. Trimming removed 4 bases from V and 4 bases from J; junction bases left unmatched: 5. In germline, CDR1 is MNHEY, CDR2 SMNVEV (reference sequence). Sequenced by immunoSEQ multiplex PCR; TCRdb stores in-frame clones only, minus some. The table has approximately 240,000 clones, about 89% seen once. The receptor's source is a woman aged 18 to 35 who had recovered from COVID-19. V gene TRBV27 combines with J gene TRBJ2-3; 10 nucleotides line up with TRBD2. The sequencing input was PBMCs or T cells enriched from blood (not recorded which). Written as DNA, the CDR3 is TGTGCCAGCAGTTACACTAGCGGGACTTCAGATACGCAGTATTTT. It encodes CASSYTSGTSDTQYF.